Below are 9 T cell receptor beta chains sequenced from a single sample in a study of CD8 T cells in Susac syndrome. Reverse transcription of roughly 0.45 to 1 ug RNA used random hexamers. One entry per CDR3 protein, called by TCRdb with MiXCR from the immunoSEQ multiplex PCR reads. The table has about 180,000 distinct CDR3 sequences, approximately 94% seen once; the top ten hold 0.12%. Sequenced input: CD4+ T cells from PBMCs. The receptors stem from a human donor with Susac syndrome.

This clonotype came up once. The chain links TRBV27 to TRBJ1-3; D unresolved. The V and J ends lost 8 bases and 7 bases respectively, with 9 bases between them. The CDR3 is made up of 11 amino acids. Germline V gene lookup returns CDR1 MNHEY and CDR2 SMNVEV (reference sequence). The CDR3 here is CASSGGNTIYF. The CDR3 bases are TGTGCCAGCTCGGGCGGGAACACCATATATTTT.

The chain joins TRBV9 to TRBJ1-5; D perhaps matches TRBD1 (5 bases). Trimming left V 6 bases short and J 2 bases short, with 15 bases between. The CDR3 length is 15 residues. Germline CDR1 reads SGDLS; CDR2 reads YYNGEE. CDR3 nucleotide sequence: TGTGCCAGCAATGCCTTGGGGGATCGCAATCAGCCCCAGCATTTT. This translates into CASNALGDRNQPQHF.

The CDR3 coding sequence is TGTGCCAGCAGCTCAAGGGGGGATCAGCCCCAGCATTTT. It yields the protein CASSSRGDQPQHF. The chain is built from TRBV7-2 and TRBJ1-5; D may be TRBD1 (6 bases). V was pared by 4 bases and J by 5 bases, with 9 bases between. The CDR3 spans 13 residues. Germline V gene sequence: CDR1 SGHTA, CDR2 FQGNSA. The whole variable domain, remainder taken from reference TRBV7-2 and TRBJ1-5, is GAGVSQSPSNKVTEKGKDVELRCDPISGHTALYWYRQSLGQGLEFLIYFQGNSAPDKSGLPSDRFSAERTGGSVSTLTIQRTQQEDSAVYLCASSSRGDQPQHFGDGTRLSIL.

The V call is TRBV7-9, the J call TRBJ1-1; TRBD1 aligns across 8 bases. The CDR3 is made up of 17 amino acids. V lost 2 bases and J lost 1; bases outside the gene matches: 9. Germline-derived CDR1 and CDR2 are SEHNR and FQNEAQ (reference sequence). Here the CDR3 reads CASSLSRGRVGNTEAFF. CDR3 nucleotides: TGTGCCAGCAGCTTAAGCAGGGGGCGCGTAGGGAACACTGAAGCTTTCTTT.

This sequence joins TRBV29-1 and TRBJ1-1; the match to TRBD1 covers 7 bases. The CDR3 runs to 15 residues. The germline V gene has CDR1 SQVTM and CDR2 ANQGSEA. J gave up 3 bases and V 6 bases, and 13 bases lay outside the gene matches. This CDR3 is CSVTRQGWEDTEAFF. The CDR3 DNA reads as TGCAGCGTGACCCGACAGGGTTGGGAGGACACTGAAGCTTTCTTT.

The chain combines TRBV7-9 with TRBJ2-7; D is unclear. This CDR3 is 15 amino acids long. Germline-derived CDR1 and CDR2 are SEHNR and FQNEAQ (reference sequence). Trimming left V 4 bases short and J 2 bases short, with 15 bases between. CDR3 in amino acids: CASSSADNSAYEQYF. CDR3 DNA sequence: TGTGCCAGCAGCTCGGCAGACAATTCAGCCTACGAGCAGTACTTC.

The rearrangement joins TRBV3-1 to TRBJ1-6; 11 bases fit TRBD1. Germline V gene sequence: CDR1 LGHDT, CDR2 YNNKEL (reference sequence). The CDR3 has 18 amino acids. Trimming cost V 2 bases and J 2 bases; bases outside gene matches: 5. Here the CDR3 reads CASSQNPGQGAYNSPLHF. CDR3 sequence (DNA): TGTGCCAGCAGCCAAAATCCGGGACAGGGGGCCTATAATTCACCCCTCCACTTT.

The rearrangement uses TRBV4-2 and TRBJ2-3; 12 bases fit TRBD2. Germline V gene sequence: CDR1 LGHNA, CDR2 YNFKEQ. Trimming took 5 bases from V and 2 from J; bases not matched to a gene: 8. This CDR3 spans 17 amino acids. DNA of the CDR3: TGTGCCAGCAGCAATACCCCTAGCGGGGGGGACACAGATACGCAGTATTTT. It translates to CASSNTPSGGDTDTQYF.

The gene calls are TRBV18 and TRBJ2-1; 9 nucleotides agree with TRBD2. V shed 3 bases and J 7 bases; nucleotides not matched to a gene: 4. The CDR3 sequence is 14 residues long. Germline V gene sequence: CDR1 KGHSH, CDR2 LQKENI. In nucleotides, the CDR3 is TGTGCCAGCTCACCTAGCGGGGGTGGAAATGAGCAGTTCTTC. It translates to CASSPSGGGNEQFF.